Reported below is one T cell receptor (beta chain). In its sample, this clone was seen once. Its antigen remains undetermined. No much larger clone exists at a distance of one base, and base qualities are not known. Repertoires were sampled repeatedly over the course of chemoradiotherapy so that clonal expansion in the tumor microenvironment could be followed. This entry comes from a study of chemoradiotherapy in HPV16-positive cancers (dated by TCRdb to 2021 to 2024). Some background on the complete study: Functional T-cell assays on cells from two HPV16-positive patients defined candidate HPV-specific T-cell clones and common TCR motifs. The study asked whether T-cell immunity to the HPV oncoproteins E6 and E7 changes during chemoradiotherapy and whether this immunity affects survival. The candidate HPV-specific TCRs and motifs were then tracked in TCR repertoires from 86 patients with HPV-related cancers. Broad study findings and their caveats: Expansion of candidate HPV-specific clones and E7-related TCR motifs was observed in the tumor microenvironment during treatment, whereas no such expansion was observed for non-HPV-specific T cells. The functional definition of HPV-specific T cells came from only a couple of HPV16-positive patients, and the survival association was reported for HPV16-positive patients. Improved recurrence-free survival in HPV16-positive patients was associated with expansion of HPV-responsive T cells during chemoradiotherapy.

CDR1 and CDR2 (SGHRS, YFSETQ) derive from the germline V gene. The CDR3, cysteine through phenylalanine, is 17 amino acids long. Just the 51-base CDR3 DNA is kept, in frame starting at base 1. Trimming at the junction amounts to 1 base on V and 6 bases on J, and the germline ends lie 22 bases apart. Library preparation employed the immunoSEQ multiplex PCR assay. This immuneACCESS table, as held by TCRdb, lists in-frame sequences with V and J called but not all clones. Of the missing ones, under half trace to an unresolved V gene in checked studies; the others have no known cause. The sample includes roughly 28,000 clones, with more than 80% observed a single time. 5% to 6.5% of the sample belongs to the ten largest clones.

Recombination linked TRBV5-1 to TRBJ1-2, with TRBD1 perhaps the D gene, on 6 matching bases. The origin of this receptor is a human donor with HPV-associated anogenital cancer. Sequencing used blood, obtained from a patient who underwent chemoradiotherapy. The DNA sequence reads TGCGCCAGCAGCTTGTATCAACCGGGACATAGAATCCATGGCTACACCTTC. Its protein is CASSLYQPGHRIHGYTF. Reference TRBV5-1 and TRBJ1-2 proteins supply the regions before and after the CDR3; the full variable domain is: KAGVTQTPRYLIKTRGQQVTLSCSPISGHRSVSWYQQTPGQGLQFLFEYFSETQRNKGNFPGRFSGRQFSNSRSEMNVSTLELGDSALYLCASSLYQPGHRIHGYTFGSGTRLTVV.